The next 21 T cell receptor beta chains were all read from a single sample in a study of blood T cell repertoires in COVID-19 (TCRdb year 2020). Libraries were constructed by the immunoSEQ multiplex PCR assay. TCRdb took over this immuneACCESS table, retaining in-frame rearrangements with V and J assigned. Such tables are incomplete; in checked studies, under half of the missing clones stem from an unresolved V gene, and the remainder is unexplained. This sample holds about 100,000 clones; around three quarters were observed only once. Roughly 8.4% of the sample is in the top ten clones. Specimen: peripheral blood. The receptors here all came from a man in his fifties or sixties who had recovered from COVID-19.

This clone was detected ten times or more. This chain links TRBV5-6 with TRBJ1-1, with D tentatively TRBD1 (5 bases). The CDR3 sequence is 12 residues long. Germline loops: CDR1 SGHDT, CDR2 YYEEEE. V shed 3 bases and J shed 7 bases, with 10 bases lying between them. CDR3 coding DNA: TGTGCCAGCAGCTCTTGGGGGGTTGAAGCTTTCTTT. Protein product: CASSSWGVEAFF.

The CDR3: CASSDLILAGQYF. The CDR3 region has the DNA TGTGCCAGCAGTGACCTGATTCTAGCGGGACAGTACTTC. The chain couples TRBV7-2 to TRBJ2-5; TRBD2 matches at 9 bases. Germline V gives CDR1 SGHTA, CDR2 FQGNSA. After removal of 6 bases from V and 11 bases from J, the junction contained 10 bases not matched to a gene. The CDR3 extends over 13 amino acids.

The chain is built from TRBV20-1 and TRBJ1-2; D uncertain. In germline, CDR1 is DFQATT, CDR2 SNEGSKA (reference sequence). This CDR3 has 13 amino acids. Trimming pared 5 bases from V and 7 bases from J, leaving 17 bases between. CDR3 in amino acids: CSARVGGIGGYTF. CDR3 DNA sequence: TGCAGTGCTCGTGTAGGAGGGATTGGTGGCTACACCTTC.

The chain recombines TRBV10-3 with TRBJ2-7; D not certain. This CDR3 has 12 residues. Per germline, CDR1 ENHRY and CDR2 SYGVKD. Trimming stripped 7 bases from V and 5 bases from J, with 12 bases between. The DNA for the CDR3 is TGTGCCATCACAGGTAGTCTCCACGAGCAGTACTTC. Protein: CAITGSLHEQYF.

CDR3 DNA: TGTGCCAGCAGCCGACAGGCAGCAACTAATGAAAAACTGTTTTTT. Translated, it gives CASSRQAATNEKLFF. V gene TRBV3-1 (or the pseudogene TRBV3-2) combines with J gene TRBJ1-4, with D perhaps matching TRBD1 (6 bases). Trimming removed 4 bases from V and 0 bases from J, with 9 bases in between. There are 15 residues in the CDR3. The V gene's germline CDR1 is LGHDT and CDR2 YNNKEL (reference sequence).

This clone was recorded only once. The gene calls are TRBV5-1 and TRBJ1-6; 7 nucleotides line up with TRBD1. This CDR3 comprises 15 residues. J was trimmed by 5 bases and V by 5 bases; bases with no gene match: 7. The germline V gene encodes CDR1 SGHRS and CDR2 YFSETQ. The CDR3: CASSSGTADNSPLHF. Here the CDR3 DNA reads TGCGCCAGCAGTTCCGGGACAGCGGATAATTCACCCCTCCACTTT.

The V gene is TRBV5-5, the J gene TRBJ1-1; 9 bases line up with TRBD1. This CDR3 is built from 15 residues. The junction had 11 bases not matched to a gene; V was cut back by 6 bases and J by 5 bases. CDR1 and CDR2 (germline): SGHKS, YYEKEE (reference sequence). CDR3 nucleotides: TGTGCCAGCACGAAGCTACGACAGGGGGGGACTGAAGCTTTCTTT. Its translation is CASTKLRQGGTEAFF.

J is TRBJ2-1 and V is TRBV4-3; 14 bases line up with TRBD2. J gave up 7 bases and V 3 bases, and 8 bases lay outside the gene matches. Per germline, CDR1 LGHNA and CDR2 YSLEER. The CDR3 runs to 17 residues. The CDR3 nucleotides are TGCGCCAGCAGCCAGCTATTCGGGACTAGCGGGAGTAATGAGCAGTTCTTC. Protein product: CASSQLFGTSGSNEQFF.

Note on this clone: The sample contains more than one DNA sequence encoding this CDR3. V is TRBV27 and J is TRBJ2-7; 7 bases are a match to TRBD1. The V gene's germline CDR1 is MNHEY and CDR2 SMNVEV (reference sequence). Trimming at V came to 6 bases and at J to 0 bases, leaving 2 bases not matched to a gene. This CDR3 has 13 amino acids. The CDR3 region is CASRRDSSYEQYF. DNA for the CDR3: TGTGCCAGCAGAAGGGACAGCTCCTACGAGCAGTACTTC.

The V call is TRBV4-2, the J call TRBJ2-2; D may be TRBD2 (6 bases). The V end lost 4 bases, the J end lost 4 bases, and 16 bases lay between the germline ends. The CDR3 runs to 16 residues. Looked up from germline, CDR1 is LGHNA and CDR2 is YNFKEQ. Here the CDR3 DNA reads TGTGCCAGCAGCCTACCGGGAGACAGTGGCACCGGGGAGCTGTTTTTT. This sequence encodes CASSLPGDSGTGELFF.

The CDR3 DNA reads as TGTGCCAGCAGCCGTGGGACAGGGGTACTGAACACTGAAGCTTTCTTT. Amino acids: CASSRGTGVLNTEAFF. The chain employs TRBV5-4 and TRBJ1-1; 10 nucleotides match TRBD1. The CDR3 has 16 amino acids. The V gene end was trimmed by 4 bases and the J gene end by 0 bases; junction bases not matched to a gene: 6. Germline loops: CDR1 SGHNT, CDR2 YYREEE (reference sequence). Together with reference TRBV5-4 and TRBJ1-1, the CDR3 gives the full variable domain: ETGVTQSPTHLIKTRGQQVTLRCSSQSGHNTVSWYQQALGQGPQFIFQYYREEENGRGNFPPRFSGLQFPNYSSELNVNALELDDSALYLCASSRGTGVLNTEAFFGQGTRLTVV.

The chain is built from TRBV9 and TRBJ2-1; TRBD2 aligns across 10 bases. The J segment lost 7 bases and the V segment lost 3 bases, leaving 10 bases of the junction unmatched. Germline CDR1 is SGDLS and CDR2 is YYNGEE. CDR3 length: 16 amino acids. The CDR3 region has the DNA TGTGCCAGCAGCGCTAGCGGGAGCACTTCATTGAATGAGCAGTTCTTC. Amino acids: CASSASGSTSLNEQFF.

This clone came up once. The chain recombines TRBV15 with TRBJ2-1; 8 bases are shared with TRBD2. The CDR3 runs to 16 residues. Unmatched junction bases numbered 4, after V lost 1 base and J lost 2 bases. Germline assignment: CDR1 LNHNV and CDR2 YYDKDF (reference sequence). CDR3 loop: CATSRGREVPYNEQFF. CDR3 nucleotide sequence: TGTGCCACCAGCAGAGGGCGGGAGGTCCCCTACAATGAGCAGTTCTTC.

The rearrangement links TRBV7-6 to TRBJ2-2; no clear D gene. Looked up from germline, CDR1 is SGHVS and CDR2 is FNYEAQ. This CDR3 is 12 amino acids long. V was pared by 4 bases and J by 4 bases, with 4 bases between. DNA of the CDR3: TGTGCCAGCAGCTCACTCACCGGGGAGCTGTTTTTT. Amino acid sequence: CASSSLTGELFF.

The chain is built from TRBV7-6 and TRBJ2-2; TRBD2 matches at 8 bases. With 5 bases clipped from V and 4 bases from J, the junction kept 3 bases outside the gene matches. Germline V CDR1 and CDR2: SGHVS, FNYEAQ. The CDR3 loop spans 14 amino acids. CDR3 loop: CASSLGGGTGELFF. The DNA for the CDR3 is TGTGCCAGCAGCCTCGGGGGGGGCACCGGGGAGCTGTTTTTT.

V usage is TRBV10-2 and J usage is TRBJ1-6, with D perhaps matching TRBD1 (6 bases). The CDR3 has 15 amino acids. CDR1 and CDR2 (germline): WSHSY, SAAADI. Trimming removed 4 bases at V and 3 bases at J, with 10 bases between. The CDR3 DNA is TGCGCCAGCAGTGGGACAGAATTCTATAATTCACCCCTCCACTTT. Translated: CASSGTEFYNSPLHF.

V and J are TRBV27 and TRBJ2-7; 10 positions agree with TRBD1. With 5 bases clipped from V and 2 bases from J, the junction kept 6 bases outside the gene matches. The CDR3 is 15 amino acids. CDR1 and CDR2 (germline): MNHEY, SMNVEV (reference sequence). The CDR3: CASSLLGQGAYEQYF. As DNA, the CDR3 is TGTGCCAGCAGTCTCCTCGGACAGGGGGCCTACGAGCAGTACTTC.

This clone has more than one count but fewer than ten. V and J are TRBV11-2 and TRBJ1-2; D unresolved. Trimming shortened V by 5 bases and J by 8 bases, and 12 bases separated the two germline ends. CDR1 and CDR2 from the germline V gene are SGHAT and FQNNGV. The CDR3 runs 12 residues. CDR3 DNA: TGTGCCAGCAGCCTTAACGGAGGGGGCTACACCTTC. Amino acids: CASSLNGGGYTF.

V usage is TRBV30 and J usage is TRBJ1-2, with D tentatively TRBD1 (5 bases). The germline CDR1 and CDR2 sequences are GTSNPN and SVGIG (reference sequence). The CDR3 length is 12 residues. V was pared by 4 bases and J by 3 bases, with 9 bases between. CDR3 DNA: TGTGCCTGGATGGGGGGGTACTATGGCTACACCTTC. The encoded protein is CAWMGGYYGYTF.

V is TRBV12-3 or TRBV12-4 and J is TRBJ2-1; D remains ambiguous. V was clipped by 4 bases and J by 8 bases, with 6 bases between them. The CDR3 runs to 11 residues. CDR3 DNA: TGTGCCAGCAGTTCTCTCCATGAGCAGTTCTTC. Translated, it gives CASSSLHEQFF.

On this clone itself: At one end, the junction sequence differs from germline, possibly due to a read error. Other DNA sequences in this specimen translate into the identical CDR3. The J gene is TRBJ2-7, the V gene TRBV23-1; TRBD1 matches at 8 bases. TRBV23-1 is known as an ORF, though its function is uncertain. There are 18 residues in the CDR3. CDR3 amino acids: CASSDTPDREKRYYEQYF. The DNA of the CDR3 is TGTGCCAGCAGCGACACCCCGGACAGGGAAAAAAGGTACTACGAGCAGTACTTC.